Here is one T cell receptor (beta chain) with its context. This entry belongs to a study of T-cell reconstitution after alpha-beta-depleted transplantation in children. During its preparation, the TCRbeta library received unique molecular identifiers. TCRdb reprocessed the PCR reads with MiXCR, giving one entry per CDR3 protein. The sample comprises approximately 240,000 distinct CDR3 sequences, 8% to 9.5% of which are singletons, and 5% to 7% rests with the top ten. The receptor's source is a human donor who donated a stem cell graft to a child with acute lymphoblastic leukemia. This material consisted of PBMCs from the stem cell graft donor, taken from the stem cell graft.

CDR3 DNA sequence: TGTGCCAGCAGCTTAGTAGGGACTAGCGTTGAGCAGTTCTTC. This encodes CASSLVGTSVEQFF. The chain couples TRBV7-9 to TRBJ2-1, with 10 bases fitting TRBD2. The germline V gene encodes CDR1 SEHNR and CDR2 FQNEAQ (reference sequence). V shed 1 base, J shed 9 bases, and the junction held 3 bases outside the gene matches. This CDR3 comprises 14 residues.